The 5 T cell receptor beta chains below come from one sample, sequenced in a study of shared clonotypes between healthy human individuals. Clones were sequenced by immunoSEQ multiplex PCR, and TCRdb holds only the in-frame ones, with some missing. Among a few million clones listed, approximately 95% were seen once. Material for sequencing was naive CD4+ T cells from PBMCs. Subset meaning: CD45RA+ positively selected. These receptors were obtained from a man younger than 35 in good health. Some clones in this sample may be carry-over from other donors' samples.

The gene calls are TRBV9 and TRBJ2-1; D is perhaps TRBD1 (5 bases). Deletions cut 0 bases from V and 8 bases from J, with 9 bases between. This CDR3 is 13 amino acids long. The germline CDR1 and CDR2 sequences are SGDLS and YYNGEE. CDR3 amino acids: CASSVEGYYEQFF. CDR3 bases: TGTGCCAGCAGCGTAGAGGGGTATTATGAGCAGTTCTTC. Supplemented by reference TRBV9 and TRBJ2-1, the full variable domain reads DSGVTQTPKHLITATGQRVTLRCSPRSGDLSVYWYQQSLDQGLQFLIQYYNGEERAKGNILERFSAQQFPDLHSELNLSSLELGDSALYFCASSVEGYYEQFFGPGTRLTVL.

This chain links TRBV9 with TRBJ1-3, with D possibly matching TRBD1 (6 bases). Trimming cost V 4 bases and J 0 bases, with 14 bases left between them. This CDR3 contains 16 residues. Germline loops: CDR1 SGDLS, CDR2 YYNGEE. CDR3 amino acids: CASSPRGGISGNTIYF. The CDR3 DNA is TGTGCCAGCAGCCCGAGAGGGGGGATCTCTGGAAACACCATATATTTT.

The rearrangement links TRBV5-1 to TRBJ2-4; D call uncertain. V was trimmed by 0 bases and J by 1 base, leaving 5 bases between them. This CDR3 is 14 amino acids long. Per the germline V gene, CDR1 is SGHRS and CDR2 is YFSETQ. The CDR3 nucleotides read TGCGCCAGCAGCTTGGCAGAGGCCAAAAACATTCAGTACTTC. Amino acids: CASSLAEAKNIQYF. Full variable domain (remainder filled in from reference TRBV5-1 and TRBJ2-4): KAGVTQTPRYLIKTRGQQVTLSCSPISGHRSVSWYQQTPGQGLQFLFEYFSETQRNKGNFPGRFSGRQFSNSRSEMNVSTLELGDSALYLCASSLAEAKNIQYFGAGTRLSVL.

The genes are TRBV7-2 and TRBJ1-1; TRBD1 is a possible D gene (5 bases). This CDR3 spans 13 amino acids. The germline V gene encodes CDR1 SGHTA and CDR2 FQGNSA. Between the trimmed V and J ends, which lost 5 bases and 3 bases, there was a span of 10 bases. This CDR3 reads CASSARVDTEAFF. Here the CDR3 DNA reads TGTGCCAGCAGCGCCAGGGTTGACACTGAAGCTTTCTTT. Supplemented by reference TRBV7-2 and TRBJ1-1, the full variable domain reads GAGVSQSPSNKVTEKGKDVELRCDPISGHTALYWYRQSLGQGLEFLIYFQGNSAPDKSGLPSDRFSAERTGGSVSTLTIQRTQQEDSAVYLCASSARVDTEAFFGQGTRLTVV.

On this clone itself: At the DNA level, this CDR3 is encoded by other sequences in the same sample as well. The rearrangement joins TRBV6-5 to TRBJ2-7; D might be TRBD1 (6 bases). The CDR3 runs to 15 residues. Germline V lookup: CDR1 MNHEY, CDR2 SVGAGI. Trimming took 0 bases from V and 0 from J, leaving 9 bases between them. This CDR3 is CASSYSQGPSYEQYF. The DNA for the CDR3 is TGTGCCAGCAGTTACTCACAGGGACCCTCCTACGAGCAGTACTTC.